The T cell receptor beta chain under discussion was sequenced for a study of cytomegalovirus exposure and HLA in healthy donors. As for the study in general: Membership in the Caucasian-associated ancestry cluster was found for 75% to 85% of nearly 400 genotyped donors.

Both 60 Vbeta primers and 13 Jbeta primers went into the PCR. Under the authors' procedure: An analysis performed later counted about 80 million unique TCR beta chains (roughly 11 million of them shared). Method: immunoSEQ multiplex PCR; TCRdb's copy keeps in-frame clones and lacks some. The DNA was the basis for D and trimming; V, J and clone size are from that table. The table shows 100,000 to 150,000 clones, with approximately 86% occurring only once. Overall study findings and caveats: The number of N-insertions in an Asian-associated ancestry cluster was reportedly below the roughly 700-donor mean in a later analysis.

The ends were cut back, 3 bases at V and 3 bases at J, with 9 bases in the middle. From germline, CDR1 is SGHKS and CDR2 YYEKEE (reference sequence). The length of the CDR3 is 13 residues. Remarks on this clone: What it binds is not known.

The clonotype originates from a boy younger than 18 in good health and CMV-seronegative. Material: PBMCs. V is TRBV5-5 and J is TRBJ1-1; D is unresolved. The CDR3 is CASSSGPDTEAFF. The CDR3 bases are TGTGCCAGCAGCTCCGGTCCGGACACTGAAGCTTTCTTT.